This paragraph covers one TCR beta chain sequence. Its antigen is not known. This sample is drawn from a study of beta chain features in type 1 diabetes. Study-level background: The samples had around 98 million sorted cells examined in all. Study outcomes and limitations: There was no resolution here of whether HLA type influences TCRB rearrangement. Moderate yet significant TCRB CDR3 shortening was seen in Type 1 diabetes patients in all four CD4+ subsets.

There are 14 residues in the CDR3. The germline V gene has CDR1 MNHEY and CDR2 SMNVEV (reference sequence). The V and J ends lost 4 bases and 1 base respectively, with 11 bases between them. The study reverse transcribed the entire isolated RNA, so it sequenced expressed TCRB transcripts. The repertoire was sequenced with immunoSEQ multiplex PCR; TCRdb's copy has only in-frame clones and lacks some. The table shows a few hundred thousand clones, with about 14% occurring only once. This TCR was recovered from a young woman in good health. Specimen: naive CD4+ T cells from blood. V gene TRBV27 combines with J gene TRBJ2-7; possible D gene TRBD1, 6 bases. CDR3 sequence (DNA): TGTGCCAGCAGTTACGCAGGGGAGTCCTACGAGCAGTACTTC. Its translation: CASSYAGESYEQYF.